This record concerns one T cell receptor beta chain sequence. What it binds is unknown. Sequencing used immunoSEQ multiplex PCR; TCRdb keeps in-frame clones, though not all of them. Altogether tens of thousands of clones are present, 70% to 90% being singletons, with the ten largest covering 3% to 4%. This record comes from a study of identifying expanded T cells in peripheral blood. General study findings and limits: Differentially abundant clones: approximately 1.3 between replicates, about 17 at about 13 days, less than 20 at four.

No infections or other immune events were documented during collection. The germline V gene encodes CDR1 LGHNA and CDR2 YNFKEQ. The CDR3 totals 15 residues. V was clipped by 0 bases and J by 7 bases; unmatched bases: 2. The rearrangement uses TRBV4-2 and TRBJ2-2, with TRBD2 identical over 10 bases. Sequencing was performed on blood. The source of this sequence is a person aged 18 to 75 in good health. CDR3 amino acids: CASSQEAGGGGELFF. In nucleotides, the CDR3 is TGTGCCAGCAGCCAAGAAGCGGGAGGGGGCGGGGAGCTGTTTTTT.